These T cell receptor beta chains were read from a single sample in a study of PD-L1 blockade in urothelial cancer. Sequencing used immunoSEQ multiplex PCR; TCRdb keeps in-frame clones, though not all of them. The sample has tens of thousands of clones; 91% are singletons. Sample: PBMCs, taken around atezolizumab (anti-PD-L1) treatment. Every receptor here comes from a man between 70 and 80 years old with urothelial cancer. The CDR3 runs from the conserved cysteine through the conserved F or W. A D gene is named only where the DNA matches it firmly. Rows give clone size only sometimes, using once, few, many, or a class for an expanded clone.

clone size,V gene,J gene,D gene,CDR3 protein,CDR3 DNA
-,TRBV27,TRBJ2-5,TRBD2,CASSPRLAGGPGETQYF,TGTGCCAGCAGTCCCAGACTAGCGGGAGGGCCTGGAGAGACCCAGTACTTC
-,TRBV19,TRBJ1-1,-,CASSIVLTTKNTEAFF,TGTGCCAGTAGTATAGTCCTGACAACGAAGAACACTGAAGCTTTCTTT
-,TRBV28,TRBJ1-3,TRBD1,CASSSRDSGNTIYF,TGTGCCAGCAGCTCCCGGGACAGTGGAAACACCATATATTTT
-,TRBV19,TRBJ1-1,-,CASSTFAGSNTEAFF,TGTGCCAGTAGTACTTTTGCAGGCTCGAACACTGAAGCTTTCTTT
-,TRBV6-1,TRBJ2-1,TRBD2,CASSEHGGRINNEQFF,TGTGCCAGCAGTGAACACGGCGGGAGGATCAACAATGAGCAGTTCTTC
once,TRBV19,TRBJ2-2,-,CASSIQSRLVGSGGELFF,TGTGCCAGTAGTATTCAGTCACGTCTCGTCGGGTCGGGCGGGGAGCTGTTTTTT
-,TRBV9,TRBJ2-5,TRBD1,CASSVGGQGPQETQYF,TGTGCCAGCAGCGTAGGGGGACAGGGCCCACAAGAGACCCAGTACTTC
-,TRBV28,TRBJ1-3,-,CASSSSTAGRRTIYF,TGTGCCAGCAGCTCTTCGACAGCGGGGAGGCGCACCATATATTTT
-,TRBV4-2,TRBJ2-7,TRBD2,CASSQDWRLAGVRGEQYF,TGTGCCAGCAGCCAAGATTGGAGACTAGCGGGAGTAAGGGGTGAGCAGTACTTC
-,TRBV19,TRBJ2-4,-,CASSMRGSSVNIQYF,TGTGCCAGTAGTATGAGAGGGAGTAGCGTAAACATTCAGTACTTC
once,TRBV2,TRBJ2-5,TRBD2,CASRREGETQYF,TGTGCCAGCAGAAGGGAGGGGGAGACCCAGTACTTC
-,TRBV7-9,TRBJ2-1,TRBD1,CASSPRGDRDGTYNEQFF,TGTGCCAGCAGCCCAAGGGGGGACAGGGATGGCACCTACAATGAGCAGTTCTTC
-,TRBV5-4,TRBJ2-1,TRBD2,CASSPGLAQPSYNEQFF,TGTGCCAGCAGCCCGGGACTAGCGCAACCCTCCTACAATGAGCAGTTCTTC
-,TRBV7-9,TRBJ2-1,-,CASSLGRDEQFF,TGTGCCAGCAGCTTAGGGCGGGATGAGCAGTTCTTC
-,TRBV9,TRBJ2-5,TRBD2,CASSVATGLAQETQYF,TGTGCCAGCAGCGTAGCTACGGGACTAGCGCAAGAGACCCAGTACTTC
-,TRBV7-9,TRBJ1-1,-,CASSRHAISTEAFF,TGTGCCAGCAGCAGACACGCCATTTCTACTGAAGCTTTCTTT
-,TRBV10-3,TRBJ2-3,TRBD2,CAISEGGRATTDTQYF,TGTGCCATCAGTGAAGGTGGGAGGGCCACCACAGATACGCAGTATTTT
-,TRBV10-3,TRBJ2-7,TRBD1,CAIGTAAYEQYF,TGTGCCATTGGGACAGCAGCCTACGAGCAGTACTTC
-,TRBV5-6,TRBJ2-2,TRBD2,CASSFGLAGYTGELFF,TGTGCCAGCAGCTTTGGGCTAGCGGGATACACCGGGGAGCTGTTTTTT
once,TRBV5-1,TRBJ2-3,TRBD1,CASSPTGQGFGTDTQYF,TGCGCCAGCAGCCCGACGGGACAGGGGTTCGGAACAGATACGCAGTATTTT
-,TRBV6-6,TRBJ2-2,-,CASSPFSGGELFF,TGTGCCAGCTCCCCCTTTAGCGGCGGGGAGCTGTTTTTT
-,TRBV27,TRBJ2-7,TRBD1,CASSLNRGLSEQYF,TGTGCCAGCAGTTTAAACAGGGGCCTGAGCGAGCAGTACTTC
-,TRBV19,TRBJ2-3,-,CASSIGLSTDTQYF,TGTGCCAGTAGTATAGGACTTAGCACAGATACGCAGTATTTT
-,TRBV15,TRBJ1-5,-,CATSRAQVSNQPQHF,TGTGCCACCAGCAGGGCACAAGTCAGCAATCAGCCCCAGCATTTT
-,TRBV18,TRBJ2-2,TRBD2,CASSPLAGEDTGELFF,TGTGCCAGCTCACCCCTAGCGGGAGAGGACACCGGGGAGCTGTTTTTT
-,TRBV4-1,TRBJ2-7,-,CASSQEGQNYYEQYF,TGCGCCAGCAGCCAAGAGGGACAAAACTACTACGAGCAGTACTTC
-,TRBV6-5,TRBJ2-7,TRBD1,CASSYSPGQGSYEQYF,TGTGCCAGCAGTTACTCTCCGGGACAGGGGAGCTACGAGCAGTACTTC
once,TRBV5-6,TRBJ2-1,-,CASSLGDRNNEQFF,TGTGCCAGCAGCTTGGGCGATAGAAACAATGAGCAGTTCTTC
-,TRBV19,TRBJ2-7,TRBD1,CASSTGQGNEQYF,TGTGCCAGTAGTACGGGACAGGGTAACGAGCAGTACTTC
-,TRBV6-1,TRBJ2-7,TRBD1,CASSSGTGGNNEQYF,TGTGCCAGCAGCTCCGGGACAGGGGGCAACAACGAGCAGTACTTC
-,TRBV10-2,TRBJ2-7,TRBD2,CASSDSGTSGRNF,TGCGCCAGCAGTGATTCCGGGACTAGCGGGAGGAACTTC
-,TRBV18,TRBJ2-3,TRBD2,CASSPPGTSRTDTQYF,TGTGCCAGCTCACCACCCGGGACTAGCCGCACAGATACGCAGTATTTT
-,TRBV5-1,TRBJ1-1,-,CASSLAGGVTEAFF,TGCGCCAGCAGCTTGGCCGGGGGTGTGACTGAAGCTTTCTTT
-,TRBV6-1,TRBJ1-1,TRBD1,CASSATGDTEAFF,TGTGCCAGCAGTGCGACAGGGGACACTGAAGCTTTCTTT
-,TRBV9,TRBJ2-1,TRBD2,CASSVSGGPYNEQFF,TGTGCCAGCAGCGTAAGCGGGGGACCCTACAATGAGCAGTTCTTC
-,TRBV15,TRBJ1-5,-,CATSRDRGSLPQPQHF,TGTGCCACCAGCAGAGATCGAGGTTCCCTCCCTCAGCCCCAGCATTTT
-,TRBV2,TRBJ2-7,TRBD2,CASTLSLVSGNFHGNEQYF,TGTGCCAGCACTTTAAGTCTAGTTAGCGGGAACTTCCATGGGAACGAGCAGTACTTC
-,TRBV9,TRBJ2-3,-,CASSVDPGLRTDTQYF,TGTGCCAGCAGCGTAGATCCTGGACTTCGCACAGATACGCAGTATTTT
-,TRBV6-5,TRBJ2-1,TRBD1,CASSLDRVRHEQFF,TGTGCCAGCAGTTTGGACAGGGTACGGCATGAGCAGTTCTTC
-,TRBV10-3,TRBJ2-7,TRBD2,CAISDGTTYEQYF,TGTGCCATCAGTGACGGGACTACCTACGAGCAGTACTTC
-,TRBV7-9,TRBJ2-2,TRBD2,CASSSTSSGRWDTGELFF,TGTGCCAGCAGCTCCACCAGTAGCGGGAGATGGGACACCGGGGAGCTGTTTTTT
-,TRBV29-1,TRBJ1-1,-,CSVEIYSEAFF,TGCAGCGTCGAGATTTACTCTGAAGCTTTCTTT
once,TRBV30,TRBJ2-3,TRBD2,CAWSRAGGGTDTQYF,TGTGCCTGGAGTCGGGCGGGAGGAGGTACAGATACGCAGTATTTT
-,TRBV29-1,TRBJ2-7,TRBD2,CSVDLASGSEQYF,TGCAGCGTTGATCTGGCTAGCGGGTCAGAGCAGTACTTC
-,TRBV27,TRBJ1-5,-,CASSLMGSSQPQHF,TGTGCCAGCAGTTTGATGGGCAGTTCTCAGCCCCAGCATTTT
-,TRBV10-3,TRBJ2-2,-,CAIRQGPDTGELFF,TGTGCCATCAGACAGGGCCCCGACACCGGGGAGCTGTTTTTT
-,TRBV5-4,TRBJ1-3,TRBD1,CASSLVGTGAGNTIYF,TGTGCCAGCAGCTTGGTGGGGACAGGGGCTGGAAACACCATATATTTT
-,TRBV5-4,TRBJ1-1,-,CASSLAGTLLSPAFF,TGTGCCAGCAGCTTGGCCGGGACACTACTGTCGCCAGCTTTCTTT
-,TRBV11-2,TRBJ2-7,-,CASSLAGGVAYEQYF,TGTGCCAGCAGCTTAGCAGGAGGGGTAGCGTACGAGCAGTACTTC
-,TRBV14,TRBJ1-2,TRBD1,CASSPPGQEYFNYGYTF,TGTGCCAGCAGCCCTCCGGGACAGGAATACTTTAACTATGGCTACACCTTC
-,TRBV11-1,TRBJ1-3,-,CASSLDLAGALSGNTIYF,TGTGCCAGCAGCTTAGATTTGGCAGGGGCCCTCTCTGGAAACACCATATATTTT
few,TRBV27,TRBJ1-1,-,CASRGGNTEAFF,TGTGCCAGCAGAGGGGGGAACACTGAAGCTTTCTTT
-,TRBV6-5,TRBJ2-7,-,CASKGFLGGEQYF,TGTGCCAGTAAAGGATTCCTGGGGGGCGAGCAGTACTTC
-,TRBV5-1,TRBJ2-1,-,CASSLGPVGDHGEQFF,TGCGCCAGCAGCTTGGGTCCGGTGGGCGACCACGGTGAGCAGTTCTTC
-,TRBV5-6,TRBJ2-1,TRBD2,CASSLVSTLAGGNEQFF,TGTGCCAGCAGCTTGGTGTCCACACTAGCGGGGGGCAATGAGCAGTTCTTC
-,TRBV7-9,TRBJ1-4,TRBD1,CASSPGTGGNEKLFF,TGTGCCAGCAGCCCGGGGACAGGGGGCAATGAAAAACTGTTTTTT